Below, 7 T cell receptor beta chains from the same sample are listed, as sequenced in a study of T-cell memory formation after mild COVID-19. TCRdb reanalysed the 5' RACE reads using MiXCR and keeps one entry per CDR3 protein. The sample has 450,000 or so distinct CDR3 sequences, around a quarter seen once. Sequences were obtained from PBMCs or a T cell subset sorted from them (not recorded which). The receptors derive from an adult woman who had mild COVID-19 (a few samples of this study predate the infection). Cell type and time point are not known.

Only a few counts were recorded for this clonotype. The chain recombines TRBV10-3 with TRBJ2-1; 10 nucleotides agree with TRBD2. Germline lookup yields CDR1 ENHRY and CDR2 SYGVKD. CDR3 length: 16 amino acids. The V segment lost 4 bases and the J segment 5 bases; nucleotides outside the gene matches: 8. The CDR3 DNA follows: TGTGCCATCAGTGCATACCTAGCGGGAGACGACAATGAGCAGTTCTTC. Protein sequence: CAISAYLAGDDNEQFF.

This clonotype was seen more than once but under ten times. In DNA, the CDR3 is TGTGCCAGCAGCTCCCCGGACAGGGAAGACAACGTCCTGACTTTC. Translated, it gives CASSSPDREDNVLTF. The chain employs TRBV7-3 and TRBJ2-6; 8 bases line up with TRBD1. J gave up 9 bases and V 4 bases, and 8 bases lay outside the gene matches. The CDR3 is made up of 15 amino acids. Germline lookup yields CDR1 SGHTA and CDR2 FQGTGA.

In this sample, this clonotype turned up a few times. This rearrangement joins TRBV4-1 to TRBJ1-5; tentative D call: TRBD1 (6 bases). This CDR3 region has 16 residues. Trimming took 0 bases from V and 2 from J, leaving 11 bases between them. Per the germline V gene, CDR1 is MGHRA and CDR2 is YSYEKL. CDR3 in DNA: TGCGCCAGCAGCCAAGATTCGGGGGGCGGCAATCAGCCCCAGCATTTT. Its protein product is CASSQDSGGGNQPQHF.

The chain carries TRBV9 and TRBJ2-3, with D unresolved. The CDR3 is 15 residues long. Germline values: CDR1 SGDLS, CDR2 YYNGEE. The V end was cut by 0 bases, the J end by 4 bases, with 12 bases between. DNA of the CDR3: TGTGCCAGCAGCGTAGATTACGGTATGGCAGATACGCAGTATTTT. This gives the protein CASSVDYGMADTQYF.

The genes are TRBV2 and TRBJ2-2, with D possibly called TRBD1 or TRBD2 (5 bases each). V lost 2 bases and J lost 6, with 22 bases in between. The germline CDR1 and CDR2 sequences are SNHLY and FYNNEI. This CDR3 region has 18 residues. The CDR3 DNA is TGTGCCAGCAGTGAACCCCTGGGGACGGCCTCACCTTCCGGGGAGCTGTTTTTT. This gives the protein CASSEPLGTASPSGELFF.

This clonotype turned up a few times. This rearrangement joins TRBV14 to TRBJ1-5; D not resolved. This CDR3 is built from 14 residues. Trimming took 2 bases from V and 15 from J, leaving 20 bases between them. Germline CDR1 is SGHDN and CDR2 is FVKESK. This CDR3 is CASSQFGSRQPSHF. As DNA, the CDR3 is TGTGCCAGCAGCCAATTTGGATCCAGGCAACCTTCGCATTTT. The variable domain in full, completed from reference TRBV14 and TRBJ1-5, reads EAGVTQFPSHSVIEKGQTVTLRCDPISGHDNLYWYRRVMGKEIKFLLHFVKESKQDESGMPNNRFLAERTGGTYSTLKVQPAELEDSGVYFCASSQFGSRQPSHFGDGTRLSIL.

DNA for the CDR3: TGCGCCAGCAGCTTCGGGGGGCTGGACGACACTGAAGCTTTCTTT. It translates to CASSFGGLDDTEAFF. The chain recombines TRBV5-1 with TRBJ1-1; maybe TRBD1 (6 bases). This CDR3 is built from 15 residues. V was cut by 2 bases and J by 3 bases, with 14 bases left in between. CDR1 and CDR2 (germline): SGHRS, YFSETQ.